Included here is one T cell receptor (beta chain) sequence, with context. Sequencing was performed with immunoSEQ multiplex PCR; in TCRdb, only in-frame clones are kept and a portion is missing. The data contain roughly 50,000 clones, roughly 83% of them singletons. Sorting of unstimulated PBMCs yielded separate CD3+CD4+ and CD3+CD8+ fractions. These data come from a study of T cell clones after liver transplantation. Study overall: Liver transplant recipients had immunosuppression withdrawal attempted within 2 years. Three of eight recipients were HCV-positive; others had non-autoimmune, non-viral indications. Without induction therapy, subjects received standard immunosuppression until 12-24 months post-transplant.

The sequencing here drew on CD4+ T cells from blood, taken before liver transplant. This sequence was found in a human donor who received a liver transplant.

In DNA form, the CDR3 reads TGCGCCAGCAGCTTGAGGCCGAACACTGAAGCTTTCTTT. This gives the protein CASSLRPNTEAFF. The chain carries TRBV5-1 and TRBJ1-1; the D is unclear. V was cut by 1 base and J by 1 base, with 5 bases left in between. The CDR3 length is 13 residues. From germline, CDR1 is SGHRS and CDR2 YFSETQ.